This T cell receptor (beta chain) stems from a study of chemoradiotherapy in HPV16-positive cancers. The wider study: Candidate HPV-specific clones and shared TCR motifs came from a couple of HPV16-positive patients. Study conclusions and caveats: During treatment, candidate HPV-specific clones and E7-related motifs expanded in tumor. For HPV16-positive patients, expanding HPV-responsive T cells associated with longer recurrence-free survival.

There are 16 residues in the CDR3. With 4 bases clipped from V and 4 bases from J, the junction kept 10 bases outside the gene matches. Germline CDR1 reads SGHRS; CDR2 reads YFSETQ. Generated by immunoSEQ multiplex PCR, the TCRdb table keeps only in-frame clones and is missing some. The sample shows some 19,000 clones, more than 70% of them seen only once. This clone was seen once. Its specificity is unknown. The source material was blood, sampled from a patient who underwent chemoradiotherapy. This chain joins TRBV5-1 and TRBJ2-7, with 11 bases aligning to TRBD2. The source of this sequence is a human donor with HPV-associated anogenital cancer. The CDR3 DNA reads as TGCGCCAGCAGCGGCAGCCCTAGCGGGGGGACGTACGAGCAGTACTTC. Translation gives CASSGSPSGGTYEQYF.